This entry features one TCR beta chain sequence. Its specificity is not known. With 7 bases removed from V and 5 bases from J, the gap between germline ends came to 21 bases. The CDR3 has 16 residues. Germline V gene data show CDR1 as SGHVS and CDR2 as FQNEAQ. The sample originates from a study of cytomegalovirus exposure and HLA in healthy donors. Notes on the study in general: The study recorded 164 TCR beta chains that were cytomegalovirus-associated. Segments of the TCR beta V type were, in most cases, productive about 87% or about 30% of the time in an earlier analysis. Among the most significant clusters, several appeared linked to common viral pathogens in a later analysis. Accurate prediction of most subjects' HLA-A and HLA-B alleles from TCR beta sequences was reported.

In the PCR, 60 Vbeta and 13 Jbeta primers were used. TCRdb's copy holds only in-frame clones and misses some; the assay was immunoSEQ multiplex PCR. The sample carries 120,000 or so clones, 70% to 85% recorded once. Input material: PBMCs. The source of this sequence is a man younger than 35 in good health and CMV-seronegative. This chain joins TRBV7-8 and TRBJ1-3; D perhaps matches TRBD1 (6 bases). CDR3 sequence: CASMDHLTGLRNTIYF. The CDR3 DNA follows: TGTGCCAGCATGGATCATCTGACAGGCCTTAGAAACACCATATATTTT.